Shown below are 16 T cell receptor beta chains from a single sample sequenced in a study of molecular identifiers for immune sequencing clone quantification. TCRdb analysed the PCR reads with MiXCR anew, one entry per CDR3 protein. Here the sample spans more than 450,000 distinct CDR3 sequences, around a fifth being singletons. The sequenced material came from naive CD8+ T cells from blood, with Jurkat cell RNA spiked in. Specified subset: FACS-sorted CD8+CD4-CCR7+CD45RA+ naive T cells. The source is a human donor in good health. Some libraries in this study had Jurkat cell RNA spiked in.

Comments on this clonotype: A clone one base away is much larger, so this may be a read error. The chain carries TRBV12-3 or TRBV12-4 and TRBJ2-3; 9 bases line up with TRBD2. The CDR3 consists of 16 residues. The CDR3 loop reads CAGSLVASGDTDTQYF. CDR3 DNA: TGTGCCGGCAGTTTAGTAGCTAGCGGGGACACAGATACGCAGTATTTT.

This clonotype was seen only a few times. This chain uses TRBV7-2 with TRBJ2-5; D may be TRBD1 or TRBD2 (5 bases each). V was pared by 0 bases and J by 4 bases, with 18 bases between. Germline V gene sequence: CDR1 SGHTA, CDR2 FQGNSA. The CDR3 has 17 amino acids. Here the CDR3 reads CASSLAWIGTLGETQYF. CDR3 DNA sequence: TGTGCCAGCAGCTTAGCGTGGATCGGGACCCTTGGAGAGACCCAGTACTTC.

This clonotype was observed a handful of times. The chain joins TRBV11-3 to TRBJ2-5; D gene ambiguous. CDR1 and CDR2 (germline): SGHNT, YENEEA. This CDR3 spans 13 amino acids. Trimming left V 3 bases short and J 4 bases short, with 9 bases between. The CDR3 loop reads CASSLRYSETQYF. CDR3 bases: TGTGCCAGCAGCTTGCGGTACTCAGAGACCCAGTACTTC.

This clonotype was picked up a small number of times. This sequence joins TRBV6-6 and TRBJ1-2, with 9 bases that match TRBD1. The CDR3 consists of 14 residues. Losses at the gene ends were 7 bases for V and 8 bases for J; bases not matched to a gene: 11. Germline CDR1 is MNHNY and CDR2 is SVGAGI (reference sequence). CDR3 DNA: TGTGCCAGCACCCAGTACCTTACAGGGGGCGGCTACACCTTC. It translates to CASTQYLTGGGYTF.

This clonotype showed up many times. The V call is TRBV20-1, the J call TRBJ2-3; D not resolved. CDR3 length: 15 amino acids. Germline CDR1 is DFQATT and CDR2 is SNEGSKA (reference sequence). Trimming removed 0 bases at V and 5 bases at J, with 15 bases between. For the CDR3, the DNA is TGCAGTGCTAGAGATACGACAACGGCTGAAGATACGCAGTATTTT. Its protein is CSARDTTTAEDTQYF.

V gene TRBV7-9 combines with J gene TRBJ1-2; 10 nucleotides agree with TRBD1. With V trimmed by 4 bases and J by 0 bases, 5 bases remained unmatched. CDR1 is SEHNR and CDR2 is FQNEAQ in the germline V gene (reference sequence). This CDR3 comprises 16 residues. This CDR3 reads CASSSGQGVTNYGYTF. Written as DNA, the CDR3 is TGTGCCAGCAGCTCCGGACAGGGGGTGACTAACTATGGCTACACCTTC.

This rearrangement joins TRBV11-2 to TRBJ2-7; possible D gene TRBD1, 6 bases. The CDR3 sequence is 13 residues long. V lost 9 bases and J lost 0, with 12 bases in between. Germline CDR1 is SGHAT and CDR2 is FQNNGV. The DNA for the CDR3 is TGTGCCAGTGAGGACAGTATCTCCTACGAGCAGTACTTC. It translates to CASEDSISYEQYF.

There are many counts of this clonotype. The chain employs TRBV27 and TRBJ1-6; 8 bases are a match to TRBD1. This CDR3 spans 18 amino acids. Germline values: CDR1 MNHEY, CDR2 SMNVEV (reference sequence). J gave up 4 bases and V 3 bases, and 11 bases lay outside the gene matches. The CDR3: CASSLRRAGGRYNSPLHF. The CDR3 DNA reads TGTGCCAGCAGTTTGCGTAGGGCAGGGGGCCGATATAATTCACCCCTCCACTTT.

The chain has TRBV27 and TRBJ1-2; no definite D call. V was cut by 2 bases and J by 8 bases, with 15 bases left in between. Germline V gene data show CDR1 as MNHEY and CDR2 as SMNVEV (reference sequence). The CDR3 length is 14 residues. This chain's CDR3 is CASSLTASGYGYTF. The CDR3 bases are TGTGCCAGCAGTTTAACGGCAAGCGGTTACGGCTACACCTTC.

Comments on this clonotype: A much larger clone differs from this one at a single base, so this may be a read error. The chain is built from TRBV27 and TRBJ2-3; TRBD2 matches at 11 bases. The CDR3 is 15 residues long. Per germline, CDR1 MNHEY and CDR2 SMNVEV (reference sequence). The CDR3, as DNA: TGTGCCAACAGTTTTGTACTAGCGGGGGCAGATACGCAGTATTTT. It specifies CANSFVLAGADTQYF.

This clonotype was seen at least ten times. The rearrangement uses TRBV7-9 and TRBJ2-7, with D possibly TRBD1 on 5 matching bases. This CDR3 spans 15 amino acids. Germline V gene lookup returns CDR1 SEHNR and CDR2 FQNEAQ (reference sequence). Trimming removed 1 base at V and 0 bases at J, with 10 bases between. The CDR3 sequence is CASSLVPDSSYEQYF. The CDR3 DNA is TGTGCCAGCAGCTTAGTTCCCGACAGCTCCTACGAGCAGTACTTC. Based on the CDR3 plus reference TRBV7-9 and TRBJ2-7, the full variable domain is DTGVSQNPRHKITKRGQNVTFRCDPISEHNRLYWYRQTLGQGPEFLTYFQNEAQLEKSRLLSDRFSAERPKGSFSTLEIQRTEQGDSAMYLCASSLVPDSSYEQYFGPGTRLTVT.

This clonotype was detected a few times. The CDR3 DNA sequence: TGTGCCAGCAGTTTAAGTAAAGGACAGTACCACGAGCAGTACTTC. Protein product: CASSLSKGQYHEQYF. J is TRBJ2-7 and V is TRBV28, with a tentative D call TRBD1 (6 bases). This CDR3 contains 15 residues. V lost 2 bases to trimming and J lost 5 bases, with 16 bases between them. Looked up from germline, CDR1 is MDHEN and CDR2 is SYDVKM. The full variable domain, rest sourced from reference TRBV28 and TRBJ2-7, is DVKVTQSSRYLVKRTGEKVFLECVQDMDHENMFWYRQDPGLGLRLIYFSYDVKMKEKGDIPEGYSVSREKKERFSLILESASTNQTSMYLCASSLSKGQYHEQYFGPGTRLTVT.

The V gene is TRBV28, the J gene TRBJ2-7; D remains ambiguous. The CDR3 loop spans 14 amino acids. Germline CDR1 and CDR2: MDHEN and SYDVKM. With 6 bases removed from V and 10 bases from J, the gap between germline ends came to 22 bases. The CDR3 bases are TGTGCCAGCAGCCCCACCACGGACCCAGGCGGCCAGTACTTC. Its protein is CASSPTTDPGGQYF.

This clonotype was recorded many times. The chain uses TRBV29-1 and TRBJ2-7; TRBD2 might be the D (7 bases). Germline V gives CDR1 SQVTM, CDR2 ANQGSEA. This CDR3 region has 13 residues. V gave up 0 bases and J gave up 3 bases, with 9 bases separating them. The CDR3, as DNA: TGCAGCGTTGAAGAAGGGGGGGACTACGAGCAGTACTTC. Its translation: CSVEEGGDYEQYF.

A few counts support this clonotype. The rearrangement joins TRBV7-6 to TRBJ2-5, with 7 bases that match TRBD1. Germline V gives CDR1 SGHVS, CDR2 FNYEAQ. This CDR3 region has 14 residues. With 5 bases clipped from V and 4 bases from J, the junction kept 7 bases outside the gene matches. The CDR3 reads CASSPGQDGETQYF. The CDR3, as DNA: TGTGCCAGCAGCCCTGGACAGGATGGAGAGACCCAGTACTTC.

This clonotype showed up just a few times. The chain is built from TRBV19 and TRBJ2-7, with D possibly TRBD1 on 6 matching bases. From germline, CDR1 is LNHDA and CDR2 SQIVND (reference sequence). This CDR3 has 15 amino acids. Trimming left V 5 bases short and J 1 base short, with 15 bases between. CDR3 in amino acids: CASSWGPGSSYEQYF. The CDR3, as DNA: TGTGCCAGTAGTTGGGGGCCAGGTTCATCCTACGAGCAGTACTTC.